This TCR beta chain was sequenced during a study of high-grade serous ovarian cancer treatment subgroups (dated by TCRdb to the early 2020s). About the investigation overall: On average, sequencing produced around 15,000 reads and around 7,800 unique TCR beta rearrangements for each sample. The study examined TCR beta repertoires in high-grade serous ovarian cancer patients who were grouped under a laparoscopic triage algorithm by complete gross resection or by neoadjuvant chemotherapy response. The roughly 30-patient cohort included approximately ten patients with no residual disease after primary surgery (R0), approximately ten excellent NACT responders, and approximately ten poor NACT responders. One primary tumor sample and two metastatic tumor samples were contributed by each patient, so that about a hundred samples were obtained in total. The full study reports these points: The TCR repertoire analyses centered on CDR3, and CDR1 and CDR2 were not analyzed. Bulk tumor TCR sequencing lacked spatial information, limiting insight into HGSC tumor complexity and diversity. Neoantigen level correlated positively with TCR clonal relatedness, and copy number variation and mutation load from whole-genome sequencing showed a positive trend with TCR clonal relatedness. Tumors from the same patient had repertoire similarity ranging from roughly 0.1 to 0.8, while tumors from different patients showed almost no similarity.

Tumor samples were collected prior to definitive surgery or chemotherapy. Genomic DNA was extracted by the MD Anderson Biospecimen Extraction Resource, and TCR sequencing was done by the MD Anderson Cancer Genomics Laboratory. CDR3 length: 11 amino acids, cysteine to phenylalanine. Of the read, only the CDR3 DNA is kept; its 33 bases are in frame from base 1. For CDR1 and CDR2, the germline V gene lists SGHAT and FQNNGV. Trimming removed 3 bases from V and 5 bases from J, leaving 5 bases between the germline ends. Concerning this clone itself: Its specific antigen is unknown. Base quality data are lacking; no much larger clone is found one base away.

The 80 to 95 tumor samples were subjected to high-throughput TCR profiling using ImmunoSEQ. In the authors' own workflow: The repertoire diversity metrics included richness (unique productive sequences), clonality, evenness and relatedness, and the Bhattacharyya coefficient was used to measure similarity between samples. Conclusions stayed consistent in a sensitivity analysis that left out TCRs with fewer than two reads. Drawn from immuneACCESS, this table holds only the in-frame rearrangements with V and J called that TCRdb kept. Clones are partly lost; checked studies trace under half to an unresolved V gene and leave the rest unexplained. V, J and clone size were drawn from that table, and D and trimming were deduced from the DNA. Here the sample has 2,000 to 2,500 clones; around 75% occur a single time. The leading ten clones occupy approximately 8% of the sample.

The sequence came from a human donor with high-grade serous ovarian cancer. The sequence is built from TRBV11-2 and TRBJ2-7, with no confident D gene call. Sequencing used tumor tissue. The CDR3 region reads CASSFHHEQYF. The DNA is TGTGCCAGCAGCTTTCATCACGAGCAGTACTTC. Supplemented by the reference TRBV11-2 and TRBJ2-7 proteins around the CDR3, the complete variable domain is EAGVAQSPRYKIIEKRQSVAFWCNPISGHATLYWYQQILGQGPKLLIQFQNNGVVDDSQLPKDRFSAERLKGVDSTLKIQPAKLEDSAVYLCASSFHHEQYFGPGTRLTVT.